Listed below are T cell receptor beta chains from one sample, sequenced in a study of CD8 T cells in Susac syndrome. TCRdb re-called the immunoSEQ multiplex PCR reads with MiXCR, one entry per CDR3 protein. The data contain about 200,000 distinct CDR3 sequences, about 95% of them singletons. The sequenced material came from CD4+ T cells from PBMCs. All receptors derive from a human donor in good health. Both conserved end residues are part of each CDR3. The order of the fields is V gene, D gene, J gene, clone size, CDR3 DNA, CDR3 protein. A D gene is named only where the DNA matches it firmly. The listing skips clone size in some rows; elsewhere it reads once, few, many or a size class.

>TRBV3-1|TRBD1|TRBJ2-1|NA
TGTGCCAGCAGCCCTCCACCGGGACAGGGGGTAAGGTTGGTCAATGAGCAGTTCTTC
CASSPPPGQGVRLVNEQFF
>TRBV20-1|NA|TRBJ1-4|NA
TGCAGTGCTGAGGGACTGAGAGGGAATGAAAAACTGTTTTTT
CSAEGLRGNEKLFF
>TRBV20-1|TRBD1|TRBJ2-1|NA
TGCAGTGCTCCGGGACAGGCCTACAATGAGCAGTTCTTC
CSAPGQAYNEQFF
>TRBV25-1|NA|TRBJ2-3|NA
TGTGCCAGCAGTGAACAGGGGATAGCGCAGTATTTT
CASSEQGIAQYF
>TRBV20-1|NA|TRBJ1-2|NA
TGCAGCCTACCGACAGGCTATGGCTACACCTTC
CSLPTGYGYTF
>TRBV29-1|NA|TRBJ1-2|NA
TGCAGCGTTTACTCAGGGTCCTCCGTTAACTATGGCTACACCTTC
CSVYSGSSVNYGYTF
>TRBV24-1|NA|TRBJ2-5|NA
TGTGCCACCGCCCCCCAGACCCAGTACTTC
CATAPQTQYF
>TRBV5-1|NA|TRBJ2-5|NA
TGCGCCAGCACCCTGCAGGGTTCAGAGACCCAGTACTTC
CASTLQGSETQYF
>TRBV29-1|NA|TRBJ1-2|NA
TGCAGCGTTGAAGATCCAGGGGGCTACACCTTC
CSVEDPGGYTF
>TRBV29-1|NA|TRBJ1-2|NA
TGCAGCGTTGATTTATCAGGATCCACCTTC
CSVDLSGSTF
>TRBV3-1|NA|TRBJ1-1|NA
TGTGCCAGCAGCCCCCTGCGTGGCACGAACACTGAAGCTTTCTTT
CASSPLRGTNTEAFF
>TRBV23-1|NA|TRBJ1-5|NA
TGCGCCAGCAGTCAAATGGACAGTCCCGATCAGCCCCAGCATTTT
CASSQMDSPDQPQHF
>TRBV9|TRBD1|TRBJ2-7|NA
TGTGCCAGCAGCGTAGCGGGACAGAATTACGAGCAGTACTTC
CASSVAGQNYEQYF
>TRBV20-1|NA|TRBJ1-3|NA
TGCAGTGCTAGAGTCCGACAGTCCCTTTCTGGAAACACCATATATTTT
CSARVRQSLSGNTIYF
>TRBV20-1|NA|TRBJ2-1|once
TGCAGTGCTAGAGATCCCAGGGGCGACAATGAGCAGTTCTTC
CSARDPRGDNEQFF